The rows below give T cell receptor beta chains drawn from one sample of a study of T cells in localized non-small cell lung cancer. The method was immunoSEQ multiplex PCR; TCRdb's version includes in-frame clones alone and lacks a portion of them. Of tens of thousands of clones listed, 86% are singletons. The source material was peripheral blood, sampled before any cancer treatment. These TCRs come from a male donor aged 60 or over with stage III squamous cell lung carcinoma. Both conserved end residues are part of each CDR3. D genes are given only for firm matches.

v_call | d_call | cdr3_aa
TRBV5-8 | - | CASSNGKAGANVLTF
TRBV10-1 | - | CASSESNLGVQHF
TRBV10-2 | - | CASSVDSEFYGYTF
TRBV7-3 | TRBD1 | CASSLQTGGRETQYF
TRBV7-2 | TRBD1 | CASRPGTVNTEAFF
TRBV7-9 | - | CASSLARAATGEQFF
TRBV2 | - | CASSETRGGNQPQHF
TRBV28 | TRBD1 | CASSLRDRGRLPQHF
TRBV28 | TRBD1 | CASTGTEYGYTF
TRBV5-6 | - | CASSLSLYETQYF
TRBV2 | TRBD2 | CASSEAGVTGEQFF
TRBV7-2 | - | CASSLRIAGVGPGELFF
TRBV5-1 | - | CASSLRIGELFF
TRBV14 | - | CASSRRGNTGELFF
TRBV6-6 | TRBD1 | CASSYGTGNYGYTF
TRBV10-1 | - | CASSESNGNTIYF
TRBV10-1 | TRBD2 | CASRTPGTRGPGTGELFF
TRBV25-1 | TRBD1 | CASSVSGTGGRETQYF
TRBV7-9 | - | CASSFGLSTDTQYF
TRBV7-6 | - | CASSREMDTEAFF
TRBV6-6 | - | CASSRDSYNEQFF
TRBV11-2 | TRBD1 | CASSSWTGGSSGNTIYF
TRBV19 | TRBD1 | CASRVDRGTTEAFF
TRBV9 | - | CASSVAGSGRVFF
TRBV10-3 | - | CAISEGGSNYGYTF
TRBV7-7 | TRBD1 | CASSANRGYEQYF
TRBV5-1 | TRBD1 | CASSPEGTGGDEQYF
TRBV2 | - | CASRGASKTGELFF
TRBV25-1 | TRBD1 | CASSARQGGNTEAFF
TRBV5-5 | TRBD1 | CASSLLTGTVIEQYF
TRBV2 | TRBD2 | CASRDRSVGLREQYF
TRBV7-9 | - | CASSAPRAGNTIYF
TRBV7-8 | - | CASSLALGGSYNEQFF